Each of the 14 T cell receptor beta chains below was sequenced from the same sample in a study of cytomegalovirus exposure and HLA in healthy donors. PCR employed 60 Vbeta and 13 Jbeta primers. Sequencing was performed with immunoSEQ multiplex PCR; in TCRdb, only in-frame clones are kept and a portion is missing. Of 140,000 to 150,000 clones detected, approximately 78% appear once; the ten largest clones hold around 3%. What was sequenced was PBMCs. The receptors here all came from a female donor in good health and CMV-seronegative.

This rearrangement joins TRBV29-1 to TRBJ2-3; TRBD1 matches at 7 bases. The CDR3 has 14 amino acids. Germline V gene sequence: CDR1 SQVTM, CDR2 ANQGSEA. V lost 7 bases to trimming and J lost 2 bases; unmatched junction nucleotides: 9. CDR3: CSGGDSHNTDTQYF. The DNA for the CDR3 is TGCAGCGGAGGGGACAGCCATAACACAGATACGCAGTATTTT.

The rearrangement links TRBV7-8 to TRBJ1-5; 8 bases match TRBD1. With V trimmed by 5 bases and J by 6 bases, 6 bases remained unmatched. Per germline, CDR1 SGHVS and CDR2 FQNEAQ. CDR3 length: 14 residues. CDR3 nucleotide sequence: TGTGCCAGCAGCCGAGGACAGGGCAGTCAGCCCCAGCATTTT. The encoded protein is CASSRGQGSQPQHF.

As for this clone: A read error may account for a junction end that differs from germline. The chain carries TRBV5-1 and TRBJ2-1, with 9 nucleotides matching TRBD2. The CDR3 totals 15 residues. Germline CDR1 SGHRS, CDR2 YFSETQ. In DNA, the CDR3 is TGCGCCAGCGGCTTGGGACTAGCAAGTAGGAATGAGCAGTTCTTC. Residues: CASGLGLASRNEQFF.

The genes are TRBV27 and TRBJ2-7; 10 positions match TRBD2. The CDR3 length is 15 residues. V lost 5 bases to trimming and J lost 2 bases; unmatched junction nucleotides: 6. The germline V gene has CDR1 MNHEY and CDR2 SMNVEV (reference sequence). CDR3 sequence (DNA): TGTGCCAGCAGTCTTGGACTAGCGGTAGCCTACGAGCAGTACTTC. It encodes CASSLGLAVAYEQYF.

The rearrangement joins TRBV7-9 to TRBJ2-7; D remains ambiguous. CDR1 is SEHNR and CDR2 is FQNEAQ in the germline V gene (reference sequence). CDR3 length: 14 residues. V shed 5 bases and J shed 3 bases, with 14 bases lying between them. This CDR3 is CASSMTSTFYEQYF. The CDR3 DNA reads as TGTGCCAGCAGCATGACAAGTACATTCTACGAGCAGTACTTC. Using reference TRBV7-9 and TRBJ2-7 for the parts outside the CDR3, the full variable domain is DTGVSQNPRHKITKRGQNVTFRCDPISEHNRLYWYRQTLGQGPEFLTYFQNEAQLEKSRLLSDRFSAERPKGSFSTLEIQRTEQGDSAMYLCASSMTSTFYEQYFGPGTRLTVT.

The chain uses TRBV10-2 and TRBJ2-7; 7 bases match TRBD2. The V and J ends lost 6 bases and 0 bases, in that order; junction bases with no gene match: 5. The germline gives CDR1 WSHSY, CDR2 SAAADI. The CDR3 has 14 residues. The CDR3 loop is CASSQAGPSYEQYF. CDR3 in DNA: TGCGCCAGCAGCCAAGCGGGGCCCTCCTACGAGCAGTACTTC.

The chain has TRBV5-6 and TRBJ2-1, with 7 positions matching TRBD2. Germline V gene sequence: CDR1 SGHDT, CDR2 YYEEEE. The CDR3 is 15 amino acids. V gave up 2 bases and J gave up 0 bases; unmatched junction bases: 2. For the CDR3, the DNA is TGTGCCAGCAGCTTTCGGACTAGCTCCTACAATGAGCAGTTCTTC. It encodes CASSFRTSSYNEQFF.

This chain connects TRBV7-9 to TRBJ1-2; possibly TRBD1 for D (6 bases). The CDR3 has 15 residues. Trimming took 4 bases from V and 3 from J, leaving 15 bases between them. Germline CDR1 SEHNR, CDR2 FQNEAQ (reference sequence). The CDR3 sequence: CASSSREGVHYGYTF. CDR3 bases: TGTGCCAGCAGCTCCAGGGAGGGGGTTCACTATGGCTACACCTTC.

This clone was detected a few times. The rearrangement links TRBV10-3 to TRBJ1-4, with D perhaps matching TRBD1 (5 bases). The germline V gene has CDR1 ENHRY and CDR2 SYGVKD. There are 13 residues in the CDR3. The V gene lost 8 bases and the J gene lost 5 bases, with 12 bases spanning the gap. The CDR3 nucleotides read TGTGCCATCCGGCAGGGATCAAATGAAAAACTGTTTTTT. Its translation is CAIRQGSNEKLFF.

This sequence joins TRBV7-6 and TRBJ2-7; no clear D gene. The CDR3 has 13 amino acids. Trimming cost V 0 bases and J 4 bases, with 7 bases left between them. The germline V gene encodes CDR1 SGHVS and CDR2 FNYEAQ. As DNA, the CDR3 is TGTGCCAGCAGCTTAGCGACAAAGTACGAGCAGTACTTC. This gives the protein CASSLATKYEQYF. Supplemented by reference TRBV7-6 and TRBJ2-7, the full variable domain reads GAGVSQSPRYKVTKRGQDVALRCDPISGHVSLYWYRQALGQGPEFLTYFNYEAQQDKSGLPNDRFSAERPEGSISTLTIQRTEQRDSAMYRCASSLATKYEQYFGPGTRLTVT.

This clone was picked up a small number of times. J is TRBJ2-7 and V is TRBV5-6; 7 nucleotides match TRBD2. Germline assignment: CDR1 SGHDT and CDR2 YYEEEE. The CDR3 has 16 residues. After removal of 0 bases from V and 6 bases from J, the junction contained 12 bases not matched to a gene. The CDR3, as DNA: TGTGCCAGCAGCTTGGCCACGGCGGGGGAAAAGGGCGAGCAGTACTTC. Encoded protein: CASSLATAGEKGEQYF.

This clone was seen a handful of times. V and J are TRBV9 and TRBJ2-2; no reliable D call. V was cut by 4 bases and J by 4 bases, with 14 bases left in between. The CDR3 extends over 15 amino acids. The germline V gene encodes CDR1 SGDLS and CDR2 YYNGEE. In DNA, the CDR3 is TGTGCCAGCAGCTCCTGGGCCTCTACCACCGGGGAGCTGTTTTTT. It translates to CASSSWASTTGELFF. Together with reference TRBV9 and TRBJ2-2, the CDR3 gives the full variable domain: DSGVTQTPKHLITATGQRVTLRCSPRSGDLSVYWYQQSLDQGLQFLIQYYNGEERAKGNILERFSAQQFPDLHSELNLSSLELGDSALYFCASSSWASTTGELFFGEGSRLTVL.

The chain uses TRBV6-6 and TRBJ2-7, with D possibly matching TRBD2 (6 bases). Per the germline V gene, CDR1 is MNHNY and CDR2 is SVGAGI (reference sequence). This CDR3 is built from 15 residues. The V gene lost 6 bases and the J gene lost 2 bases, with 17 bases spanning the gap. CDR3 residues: CASSQGDSNTYEQYF. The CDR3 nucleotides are TGTGCCAGCAGCCAAGGGGACTCGAATACCTACGAGCAGTACTTC.

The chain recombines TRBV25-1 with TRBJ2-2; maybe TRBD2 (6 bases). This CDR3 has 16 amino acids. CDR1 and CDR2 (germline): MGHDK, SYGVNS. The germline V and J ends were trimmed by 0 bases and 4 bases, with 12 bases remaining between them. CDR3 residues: CASSEYGGGRTGELFF. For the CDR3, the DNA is TGTGCCAGCAGTGAATACGGGGGAGGTCGCACCGGGGAGCTGTTTTTT.